This TCR beta chain was captured in a study of tumor-infiltrating lymphocytes in primary liver carcinoma. Background on the study: Stage T1-T3 N0M0 and a size of roughly 4.2 to 10 cm characterized the tumors.

Germline DNA was also extracted, and blood RNA derived from unsorted whole blood. TCR beta cDNA was made from around 460 ng total RNA with a constant-region primer. Libraries covering TCR beta were generated through three nested multiplex PCR rounds (using a slightly modified ARM-PCR). TRBV1-TRBV30 forward and Cbeta reverse primers drove the first two approximately 11-cycle rounds. TCRdb itself ran the multiplex PCR reads through MiXCR, one entry per CDR3 protein. This table holds approximately 330,000 distinct CDR3 sequences, roughly two thirds found once. The germline V gene encodes CDR1 SGHAT and CDR2 FQNNGV. The CDR3 totals 14 residues. Remarks on this clonotype: Germline is not matched at one junction end, which may reflect a read error.

The sample taken for sequencing was peripheral blood. J is TRBJ2-1 and V is TRBV11-2; 8 bases agree with TRBD2. The sequence was obtained from a man aged 40-50 years with primary liver carcinoma and hepatitis B virus infection. The CDR3 spells CACSLVLADNEQSF. The CDR3 DNA follows: TGTGCCTGCAGCTTAGTACTAGCGGACAATGAGCAGTCCTTC.